This T cell receptor (beta chain) was sequenced in a study of shared clonotypes between healthy human individuals. Study results and limitations: Clonotype sharing among donors was thought likely to change with sequencing depth.

The table came from immunoSEQ multiplex PCR; TCRdb's copy has only in-frame clones and leaves some out. The sample has 490,000 or so clones; around 79% are singletons. In regard to this clone: The antigen remains unidentified.

Germline CDR1 reads SGDLS; CDR2 reads YYNGEE. Trimming stripped 4 bases from V and 3 bases from J, with 14 bases between. CDR3 size: 14 residues. This TCR came from a woman aged 40 to 55 in good health. Some clones in this sample may be carry-over from other donors' samples. Sample: PBMCs. The genes are TRBV9 and TRBJ2-7; D call uncertain. CDR3 amino acids: CASSPFEQSYEQYF. CDR3 bases: TGTGCCAGCAGCCCCTTTGAACAGAGCTACGAGCAGTACTTC.